One and the same sample provided the 16 T cell receptor beta chains below, sequenced in a study of blood T cell repertoires in COVID-19. Assay used: immunoSEQ multiplex PCR; TCRdb lists only in-frame clones, some missing. In the table there are hundreds of thousands of clones, about four fifths of which are singletons. The sample taken for sequencing was peripheral blood. These receptors all come from a woman older than 75 with acute or convalescent COVID-19.

The rearrangement links TRBV10-3 to TRBJ1-2; D ambiguous. This CDR3 contains 13 residues. The germline gives CDR1 ENHRY, CDR2 SYGVKD. Trimming pared 5 bases from V and 5 bases from J, leaving 12 bases between. The CDR3 DNA is TGTGCCATCAGTCCCTCAGGTGATTATGGCTACACCTTC. Its translation is CAISPSGDYGYTF.

V usage is TRBV5-1 and J usage is TRBJ1-4; a weak D match, TRBD1 (6 bases). Between the trimmed V and J ends, which lost 4 bases and 8 bases, there was a span of 15 bases. This CDR3 is 14 amino acids long. Germline CDR1 is SGHRS and CDR2 is YFSETQ. The CDR3 DNA reads as TGCGCCAGCAGCGCAGGGACACGAGGGGAAAAACTGTTTTTT. Protein sequence: CASSAGTRGEKLFF.

The chain couples TRBV10-3 to TRBJ1-2, with a tentative D call TRBD1 (6 bases). Germline CDR1 reads ENHRY; CDR2 reads SYGVKD. Trimming shortened V by 7 bases and J by 4 bases, and 25 bases separated the two germline ends. This CDR3 is 17 amino acids long. CDR3 DNA sequence: TGTGCCATCACCGACGCAGGAAACAGGGCCAAAATCTATGGCTACACCTTC. This codes for CAITDAGNRAKIYGYTF.

V gene TRBV6-1 combines with J gene TRBJ1-6, with D tentatively TRBD1 (6 bases). The CDR3 covers 18 residues. Trimming stripped 0 bases from V and 3 bases from J, with 15 bases between. The V gene's germline CDR1 is MNHNS and CDR2 SASEGT. CDR3 sequence: CASSEAVDRFIYNSPLHF. CDR3 nucleotides: TGTGCCAGCAGTGAAGCCGTAGACAGGTTCATCTATAATTCACCCCTCCACTTT.

The V call is TRBV2, the J call TRBJ2-1; 15 nucleotides line up with TRBD2. Germline V gene sequence: CDR1 SNHLY, CDR2 FYNNEI. Losses at the gene ends were 7 bases for V and 7 bases for J; bases not matched to a gene: 8. This CDR3 has 16 residues. CDR3 DNA sequence: TGTGCCAGCAATCTGGGACTAGCGGGGGGAGGTAATGAGCAGTTCTTC. The encoded protein is CASNLGLAGGGNEQFF.

The V call is TRBV2, the J call TRBJ1-2; D might be TRBD1 (5 bases). V was pared by 1 base and J by 6 bases, with 12 bases between. The CDR3 has 14 residues. Germline V CDR1 and CDR2: SNHLY, FYNNEI. CDR3 DNA: TGTGCCAGCAGTGAAGGGCGCGGGGGTCATGGCTACACCTTC. This translates into CASSEGRGGHGYTF.

V gene TRBV20-1 combines with J gene TRBJ2-7; TRBD2 matches 8 bases. Germline V gene sequence: CDR1 DFQATT, CDR2 SNEGSKA (reference sequence). Losses at the gene ends were 3 bases for V and 3 bases for J; bases not matched to a gene: 4. This CDR3 region has 13 residues. CDR3 nucleotides: TGCAGTGCTAGTTTCGGGGGGGGCTACGAGCAGTACTTC. This gives the protein CSASFGGGYEQYF.

The chain uses TRBV6-5 and TRBJ1-3, with 7 bases aligning to TRBD1. The V and J ends lost 6 bases and 3 bases, in that order; junction bases with no gene match: 8. Germline V lookup: CDR1 MNHEY, CDR2 SVGAGI. CDR3 size: 15 residues. DNA for the CDR3: TGTGCCAGCAGCTCTGACAGGGCGCGTGGAAACACCATATATTTT. Translated: CASSSDRARGNTIYF.

V and J are TRBV7-9 and TRBJ1-4, with 10 bases identical to TRBD1. CDR1 SEHNR and CDR2 FQNEAQ come from the germline V gene (reference sequence). This CDR3 is 17 amino acids long. V was pared by 5 bases and J by 3 bases, with 9 bases of the junction left unmatched. CDR3 sequence (DNA): TGTGCCAGCAGCGTATTGGACAGGGGGACAGCTAATGAAAAACTGTTTTTT. Its protein product is CASSVLDRGTANEKLFF.

The chain carries TRBV4-1 and TRBJ2-7; D not resolved. Between the trimmed V and J ends, which lost 1 base and 2 bases, there was a span of 15 bases. The CDR3 runs to 16 residues. Germline CDR1 reads MGHRA; CDR2 reads YSYEKL. The CDR3 DNA reads as TGCGCCAGCAGCCAAGCCGCAGGCCCCCTACCCTACGAGCAGTACTTC. It codes for CASSQAAGPLPYEQYF.

This rearrangement joins TRBV24-1 to TRBJ1-1; perhaps TRBD1 as D (5 bases). CDR1 and CDR2 from the germline V gene are KGHDR and SFDVKD. The CDR3 has 12 residues. Trimming shortened V by 4 bases and J by 10 bases, and 12 bases separated the two germline ends. The DNA for the CDR3 is TGTGCCACCAGTGAGGGCCAGGGAATAGCTTTCTTT. Translated: CATSEGQGIAFF.

This rearrangement joins TRBV6-5 to TRBJ2-1; D gene uncertain. V was pared by 10 bases and J by 7 bases, with 20 bases between. The CDR3 sequence is 14 residues long. CDR1 and CDR2 (germline): MNHEY, SVGAGI. Written as DNA, the CDR3 is TGTGCCACCCGACGTCGCGAGGTGTGGAATGAGCAGTTCTTC. Translation gives CATRRREVWNEQFF.

The chain recombines TRBV6-1 with TRBJ1-1; 7 bases fit TRBD1. V shed 3 bases and J 7 bases; nucleotides not matched to a gene: 5. CDR1 is MNHNS, CDR2 SASEGT, per germline. CDR3 size: 13 residues. CDR3 residues: CASSDWGTVEAFF. The CDR3 DNA is TGTGCCAGCAGTGATTGGGGGACAGTTGAAGCTTTCTTT.

The chain uses TRBV2 and TRBJ2-1; 9 bases are a match to TRBD1. With 6 bases clipped from V and 8 bases from J, the junction kept 5 bases outside the gene matches. The CDR3 is made up of 13 amino acids. Germline CDR1 and CDR2: SNHLY and FYNNEI. The CDR3 sequence is CASRGTGRDEQFF. Here the CDR3 DNA reads TGTGCCAGCAGGGGGACAGGGCGCGATGAGCAGTTCTTC.

This chain connects TRBV30 to TRBJ1-6; D remains ambiguous. This CDR3 comprises 13 residues. From germline, CDR1 is GTSNPN and CDR2 SVGIG (reference sequence). The germline V and J ends were trimmed by 3 bases and 7 bases, with 10 bases remaining between them. The CDR3 DNA reads as TGTGCCTGGAGCGGGTTAGGCAATTCACCCCTCCACTTT. It encodes CAWSGLGNSPLHF.

J is TRBJ2-5 and V is TRBV3-1 (or the pseudogene TRBV3-2), with TRBD2 matching over 8 bases. V lost 8 bases, J lost 2 bases, and 7 bases stayed unmatched. The CDR3 consists of 14 residues. Germline loops: CDR1 LGHDT, CDR2 YNNKEL (reference sequence). The CDR3, as DNA: TGTGCCAGCTCCGACACTAGCGGACAAGAGACCCAGTACTTC. Protein product: CASSDTSGQETQYF.